These 21 T cell receptor beta chains originate from one sample sequenced in a study of T cells after yellow fever vaccination. TCRdb reprocessed the 5' RACE reads with MiXCR, giving one entry per CDR3 protein. The table has about 130,000 distinct CDR3 sequences, under 9% seen once; the top ten hold 40%. Here the sequenced sample was CD8+ T cells sorted from PBMCs, taken on the day of the yellow fever booster vaccination. The receptors stem from a man aged 18 to 29 who received the YFV17D yellow fever vaccine.

The chain uses TRBV7-9 and TRBJ2-5; D may be TRBD1 (6 bases). Germline V gene sequence: CDR1 SEHNR, CDR2 FQNEAQ (reference sequence). This CDR3 is 15 amino acids long. V lost 6 bases and J 4 bases, leaving 18 bases between the germline ends. The CDR3 here is CASRSPSGAGETQYF. CDR3 bases: TGTGCCAGCAGATCTCCGTCAGGGGCGGGAGAGACCCAGTACTTC. Combining the CDR3 with reference TRBV7-9 and TRBJ2-5 gives the whole variable domain DTGVSQNPRHKITKRGQNVTFRCDPISEHNRLYWYRQTLGQGPEFLTYFQNEAQLEKSRLLSDRFSAERPKGSFSTLEIQRTEQGDSAMYLCASRSPSGAGETQYFGPGTRLLVL.

The sample holds a few counts of this clonotype. The chain employs TRBV7-2 and TRBJ2-1; perhaps D is TRBD1 or TRBD2 (5 bases each). CDR1 SGHTA and CDR2 FQGNSA come from the germline V gene. V was cut by 0 bases and J by 4 bases, with 19 bases left in between. The CDR3 has 18 residues. The CDR3 DNA sequence: TGTGCCAGCAGCTTAGCCCGAGGGGAGCGCAAGCGGTACAATGAGCAGTTCTTC. It encodes CASSLARGERKRYNEQFF.

This clonotype has a count of ten or more. The chain joins TRBV10-2 to TRBJ2-7; D not certain. The CDR3 consists of 11 residues. V was trimmed by 3 bases and J by 3 bases, leaving 3 bases between them. The germline V gene has CDR1 WSHSY and CDR2 SAAADI. The CDR3 DNA is TGCGCCAGCAGTGAAAGCTACGAGCAGTACTTC. Its translation is CASSESYEQYF.

This clonotype was found a few times. CDR3 DNA: TGCAGTGCTAGAGATTTTATCAGGAAGGCAACTAATGAAAAACTGTTTTTT. It is translated as CSARDFIRKATNEKLFF. The chain combines TRBV20-1 with TRBJ1-4; D uncertain. This CDR3 region has 17 residues. CDR1 is DFQATT, CDR2 SNEGSKA, per germline (reference sequence). V lost 0 bases and J 0 bases, leaving 14 bases between the germline ends.

The chain employs TRBV12-3 or TRBV12-4 and TRBJ2-5; possible D gene TRBD2, 5 bases. The CDR3 sequence is 18 residues long. Trimming removed 5 bases at V and 1 base at J, with 23 bases between. CDR3 residues: CASSGERPTLPPQETQYF. In nucleotides, the CDR3 is TGTGCCAGCAGTGGCGAGCGGCCAACCCTCCCCCCCCAAGAGACCCAGTACTTC.

There are a few counts of this clonotype. The chain carries TRBV9 and TRBJ2-3, with 7 nucleotides matching TRBD2. The CDR3 has 17 amino acids. Germline V gene lookup returns CDR1 SGDLS and CDR2 YYNGEE. With V trimmed by 0 bases and J by 0 bases, 7 bases remained unmatched. CDR3 sequence (DNA): TGTGCCAGCAGCGTAGGGCTAGCGGTGCCTAGCACAGATACGCAGTATTTT. Translating gives CASSVGLAVPSTDTQYF.

This chain links TRBV12-3 or TRBV12-4 with TRBJ2-1; TRBD2 might be the D (5 bases). This CDR3 contains 13 residues. Trimming shortened V by 1 base and J by 8 bases, and 9 bases separated the two germline ends. The CDR3: CASSLGAGHEQFF. The CDR3, as DNA: TGTGCCAGCAGTTTAGGGGCGGGCCATGAGCAGTTCTTC.

This clonotype was found a few times. CDR3: CASSLAASGSGQETQYF. The CDR3 bases are TGTGCCAGCAGCTTAGCGGCCTCGGGGTCGGGGCAAGAGACCCAGTACTTC. The chain employs TRBV11-2 and TRBJ2-5, with a weak D call TRBD2 (5 bases). The germline V gene has CDR1 SGHAT and CDR2 FQNNGV. There are 17 residues in the CDR3. V was shortened by 1 base and J by 2 bases, with 17 bases between the two germline ends.

The V and J genes are TRBV10-1 and TRBJ2-7; 10 bases are a match to TRBD1. The V segment lost 4 bases and the J segment 6 bases; nucleotides outside the gene matches: 9. Germline assignment: CDR1 WNHNN and CDR2 SYGVQD (reference sequence). The CDR3 covers 15 residues. The CDR3 sequence: CASSVRQGAVSEQYF. The CDR3 DNA reads as TGCGCCAGCAGTGTACGACAGGGGGCTGTTAGCGAGCAGTACTTC.

This clonotype was counted only a few times. V gene TRBV6-1 combines with J gene TRBJ1-4; no definite D call. V lost 3 bases and J lost 7, with 18 bases in between. The germline V gene has CDR1 MNHNS and CDR2 SASEGT. This CDR3 is built from 16 residues. The CDR3 DNA is TGTGCCAGCAGTGACGGTAGGGAGGCGATCGGTGAAAAACTGTTTTTT. Translating gives CASSDGREAIGEKLFF.

This clonotype has ten or more counts. The V gene is TRBV7-6, the J gene TRBJ1-2; 8 positions match TRBD1. The germline V gene encodes CDR1 SGHVS and CDR2 FNYEAQ. This CDR3 has 15 residues. The V gene end was trimmed by 5 bases and the J gene end by 2 bases; junction bases not matched to a gene: 7. The CDR3 region has the DNA TGTGCCAGCAGCGCCTCGACAGGGGAAAACTATGGCTACACCTTC. Translation: CASSASTGENYGYTF.

The rearrangement joins TRBV3-1 to TRBJ1-1; perhaps TRBD1 as D (5 bases). CDR1 is LGHDT, CDR2 YNNKEL, per germline (reference sequence). The CDR3 covers 17 residues. The V gene lost 4 bases and the J gene lost 0 bases, with 18 bases spanning the gap. This CDR3 is CASSLLMRGYMNTEAFF. The CDR3 region has the DNA TGTGCCAGCAGCCTTCTAATGAGGGGTTATATGAACACTGAAGCTTTCTTT. The full variable domain, completed using reference TRBV3-1 and TRBJ1-1, is DTAVSQTPKYLVTQMGNDKSIKCEQNLGHDTMYWYKQDSKKFLKIMFSYNNKELIINETVPNRFSPKSPDKAHLNLHINSLELGDSAVYFCASSLLMRGYMNTEAFFGQGTRLTVV.

This clonotype was picked up a small number of times. The chain has TRBV6-5 and TRBJ2-3, with D maybe TRBD2 (5 bases). This CDR3 is built from 13 residues. The V end lost 5 bases, the J end lost 6 bases, and 12 bases lay between the germline ends. The germline V gene encodes CDR1 MNHEY and CDR2 SVGAGI. The CDR3 bases are TGTGCCAGCAGTCTTCGCCCGGGGGATACGCAGTATTTT. Translation: CASSLRPGDTQYF.

The rearrangement joins TRBV6-5 to TRBJ2-7, with no clear D. Trimming took off 2 bases at V and 7 bases at J, with 12 bases between the two ends. The CDR3 length is 13 residues. From germline, CDR1 is MNHEY and CDR2 SVGAGI. CDR3 DNA sequence: TGTGCCAGCAGTTACCGGCGGCTAGGGGAGCAGTACTTC. It specifies CASSYRRLGEQYF.

The gene calls are TRBV11-2 and TRBJ2-5; D gene uncertain. The CDR3 totals 14 residues. Trimming took 6 bases from V and 1 from J, leaving 12 bases between them. Germline-derived CDR1 and CDR2 are SGHAT and FQNNGV. CDR3: CASRDRDFQETQYF. The CDR3 DNA sequence: TGTGCCAGCAGGGACCGCGACTTCCAAGAGACCCAGTACTTC.

This clonotype showed up just a few times. The CDR3 is CASSQSRLNEQFF. The DNA of the CDR3 is TGTGCCAGCAGCCAATCGAGACTAAATGAGCAGTTCTTC. The gene calls are TRBV16 and TRBJ2-1; the D gene is possibly TRBD2 (5 bases). Trimming took 0 bases from V and 7 from J, leaving 7 bases between them. Per germline, CDR1 KGHSY and CDR2 FQNENV. This CDR3 has 13 amino acids.

The J gene is TRBJ2-7, the V gene TRBV7-2; TRBD1 matches 7 bases. Germline CDR1 reads SGHTA; CDR2 reads FQGNSA. With 6 bases clipped from V and 4 bases from J, the junction kept 6 bases outside the gene matches. The CDR3 length is 13 residues. The CDR3 coding sequence is TGTGCCAGCAGTCCACCCAGGGGGTACGAGCAGTACGTC. As protein: CASSPPRGYEQYV.

The chain combines TRBV4-3 with TRBJ2-7; 8 bases agree with TRBD1. V shed 0 bases and J 3 bases; nucleotides not matched to a gene: 7. CDR1 and CDR2 from the germline V gene are LGHNA and YSLEER. CDR3 size: 16 residues. In DNA form, the CDR3 reads TGCGCCAGCAGCCAAGATTGGCAGGGGGCCTACTACGAGCAGTACTTC. Its translation: CASSQDWQGAYYEQYF.

This chain links TRBV11-2 with TRBJ2-1; D may be TRBD2 (6 bases). V was clipped by 5 bases and J by 3 bases, with 14 bases between them. The CDR3 has 15 residues. CDR1 is SGHAT and CDR2 is FQNNGV in the germline V gene. This CDR3 reads CASSRTGTLYNEQFF. CDR3 DNA sequence: TGTGCCAGCAGCCGCACCGGGACTCTCTACAATGAGCAGTTCTTC. Full variable domain (remainder filled in from reference TRBV11-2 and TRBJ2-1): EAGVAQSPRYKIIEKRQSVAFWCNPISGHATLYWYQQILGQGPKLLIQFQNNGVVDDSQLPKDRFSAERLKGVDSTLKIQPAKLEDSAVYLCASSRTGTLYNEQFFGPGTRLTVL.

This chain connects TRBV20-1 to TRBJ2-7; TRBD1 aligns across 9 bases. The CDR3 spans 13 residues. The germline gives CDR1 DFQATT, CDR2 SNEGSKA (reference sequence). The J segment lost 3 bases and the V segment lost 1 base, leaving 1 base of the junction unmatched. Written as DNA, the CDR3 is TGCAGTGCTAGAGGGGACAGGGACTACGAGCAGTACGTC. Protein: CSARGDRDYEQYV.

The chain recombines TRBV20-1 with TRBJ2-7; no firm D call. The CDR3 has 15 residues. Germline-derived CDR1 and CDR2 are DFQATT and SNEGSKA (reference sequence). V gave up 0 bases and J gave up 3 bases, with 15 bases separating them. The CDR3 nucleotides read TGCAGTGCTAGAGATATACCTTGGCTATACTACGAGCAGTACGTC. Translation: CSARDIPWLYYEQYV.